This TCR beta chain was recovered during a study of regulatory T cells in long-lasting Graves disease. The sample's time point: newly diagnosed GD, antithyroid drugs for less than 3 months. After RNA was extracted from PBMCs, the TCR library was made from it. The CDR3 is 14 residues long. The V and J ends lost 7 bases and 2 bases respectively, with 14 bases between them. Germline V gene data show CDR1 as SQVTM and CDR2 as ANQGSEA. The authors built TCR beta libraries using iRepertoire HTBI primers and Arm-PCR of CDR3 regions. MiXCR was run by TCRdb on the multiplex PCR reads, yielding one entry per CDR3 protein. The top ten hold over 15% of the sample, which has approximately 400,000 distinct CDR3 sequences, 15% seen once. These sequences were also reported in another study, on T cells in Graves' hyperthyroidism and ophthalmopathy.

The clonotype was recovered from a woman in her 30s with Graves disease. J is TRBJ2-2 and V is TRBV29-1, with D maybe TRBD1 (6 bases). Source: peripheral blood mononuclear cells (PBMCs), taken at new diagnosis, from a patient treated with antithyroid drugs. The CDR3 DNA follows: TGCAGCGGGGGTCATGGGACAAACACCGGGGAGCTGTTTTTT. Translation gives CSGGHGTNTGELFF.